This is a list of T cell receptor beta chains from one sample in a study of T cell repertoires in cytomegalovirus infection. MiXCR, applied by TCRdb to the reads, yields one record per CDR3 protein. The repertoire holds some 390,000 distinct CDR3 sequences, with 15% to 20% as singletons. The sequenced material came from PBMCs. The receptor set was obtained from a human donor in good health (CMV status not recorded). Some clones in this sample may be carry-over from other donors' samples. CDR3s include the opening cysteine and the closing phenylalanine or tryptophan. D genes are given only for firm matches. Clone size is given for some rows only: seen once, a few or many times, or a class if the clone is expanded.

few	TRBJ1-1	.	TRBV28	TGTGCCAGCAGTAGGCCAGGGGTGGTCACTGAAGCTTTCTTT	CASSRPGVVTEAFF
many	TRBJ1-5	TRBD1	TRBV7-2	TGTGCCAGCAGCATCTCAGGGGGTCGTAGCAATCAGCCCCAGCATTTT	CASSISGGRSNQPQHF
many	TRBJ1-2	.	TRBV5-6	TGTGCCAGCAGCTTTGACATCCTACCGGGACAAAACTATGGCTACACCTTC	CASSFDILPGQNYGYTF
.	TRBJ1-2	TRBD1	TRBV15	TGTGCCACCAGCAAAACAGGGGATGGCTATGGCTACACCTTC	CATSKTGDGYGYTF
few	TRBJ2-1	TRBD2	TRBV19	TGTGCCAGTAGCGATCGCGGGACTAGAGAGCAGTTCTTC	CASSDRGTREQFF
.	TRBJ2-5	.	TRBV20-1	TGCAGTGCTAGAGATGCATACGTTCCGGGAGAGACCCAGTACTTC	CSARDAYVPGETQYF
many	TRBJ1-3	.	TRBV10-3	TGTGCCATCAGTGCGGCAGTTGGTATCGACACCATATATTTT	CAISAAVGIDTIYF
many	TRBJ1-2	.	TRBV7-9	TGTGCCAGCAGCTCCGAATCGGGCTATGGCTACACCTTC	CASSSESGYGYTF
.	TRBJ1-2	TRBD1	TRBV2	TGTGCCAGCACCCGACTGGGACAGGGCATTGGCTACACCTTC	CASTRLGQGIGYTF
.	TRBJ2-1	.	TRBV5-4	TGTGCCAGCACCCCAACACCCGGCGATGAGCAGTTCTTC	CASTPTPGDEQFF
.	TRBJ2-5	.	TRBV29-1	TGCAGCGTTGAACCCCGGCGCACTAGCCAAGAGACCCAGTACTTC	CSVEPRRTSQETQYF
.	TRBJ2-7	TRBD2	TRBV7-3	TGTGCCAGCAGCCCACGACTAGCGGTTTACGAGCAGTACTTC	CASSPRLAVYEQYF
many	TRBJ2-2	.	TRBV12-3/TRBV12-4	TGTGCCAGCAGTTTAGGGGGTCGTGGCACCGGGGAGCTGTTTTTT	CASSLGGRGTGELFF
many	TRBJ2-5	.	TRBV7-8	TGTGCCAGCACTAGGGGAACCGGTCAAGAGACCCAGTACTTC	CASTRGTGQETQYF
.	TRBJ1-2	.	TRBV5-1	TGCGCCAGCAGCCCCCAGGGGAGTCCCTATGGCTACACCTTC	CASSPQGSPYGYTF
many	TRBJ1-1	.	TRBV27	TGTGCCAGCTACGAGCGGGCAGAGGGGTATTACGGGACTGAAGCTTTCTTT	CASYERAEGYYGTEAFF
.	TRBJ1-5	.	TRBV7-2	TGTGCCAGCAGTCGGGACGGACTCGGGGCCCAGCATTTT	CASSRDGLGAQHF
many	TRBJ2-3	.	TRBV7-6	TGTGCCAGCAGCTTAGGATGGGCAGATACGCAGTATTTT	CASSLGWADTQYF
few	TRBJ1-2	.	TRBV7-9	TGTGCCAGCAGCTTGCCAGGGAACTATGGCTACACCTTC	CASSLPGNYGYTF
many	TRBJ2-1	.	TRBV20-1	TGCAGTGCTAAACCCCAGGGGACCAATGAGCAGTTCTTC	CSAKPQGTNEQFF
few	TRBJ2-7	.	TRBV20-1	TGCAGTGCTAGAGAGCGGGACGGGGAGCAGTACTTC	CSARERDGEQYF
few	TRBJ2-5	.	TRBV7-8	TGTGCCAGCAGTTCCCTGTCCAAACAGTACTTC	CASSSLSKQYF
.	TRBJ2-1	.	TRBV7-2	TGTGCCAGCAGCTTACACAGTTCGAGCTCCTACAATGAGCAGTTCTTC	CASSLHSSSSYNEQFF
.	TRBJ1-2	.	TRBV27	TGTGCCAGCAGTTTTCAAGGAGGGGCTGGCTACACCTTC	CASSFQGGAGYTF
few	TRBJ2-3	.	TRBV19	TGTGCCAGTAGTATCCTCAGGGGGGCAGATACGCAGTATTTT	CASSILRGADTQYF
.	TRBJ1-1	.	TRBV3-1	TGTGCCAGCAGCCAAATCGACACTGAAGCTTTCTTT	CASSQIDTEAFF
few	TRBJ2-7	.	TRBV2	TGTGCCAGCAGTCCCCAGGGACACGCTGTTTACGAGCAGTACTTC	CASSPQGHAVYEQYF
.	TRBJ1-1	.	TRBV7-9	TGTGCCAGCAGCTTAACTCTTAAGAACACTGAAGCTTTCTTT	CASSLTLKNTEAFF
many	TRBJ2-5	.	TRBV3-1	TGTGCCAGCAGCCCCGGCGGGGTAGCAGAGACCCAGTACTTC	CASSPGGVAETQYF
many	TRBJ2-5	TRBD1	TRBV19	TGTGCCAGTAGTACTCGGGACAGACTACGAGAGACCCAGTACTTC	CASSTRDRLRETQYF
.	TRBJ2-7	TRBD1	TRBV5-1	TGCGCCAGCAGCATCGGGACAGGGGGCTCCTACGAGCAGTACTTC	CASSIGTGGSYEQYF
few	TRBJ2-7	.	TRBV29-1	TGCAGCGGCATAATGGGATACGAGCAGTACTTC	CSGIMGYEQYF
few	TRBJ1-1	.	TRBV18	TGTGCCAGCTCACCAGGTCTTGGGAACACTGAAGCTTTCTTT	CASSPGLGNTEAFF
many	TRBJ2-1	TRBD2	TRBV7-2	TGTGCCAGCACTCGACTTCCACCGGGACTAGCGGGAGCTCGGTCCTACAATGAGCAGTTCTTC	CASTRLPPGLAGARSYNEQFF
.	TRBJ2-5	TRBD2	TRBV14	TGTGCCAGCAGCCAATACAGCGGGAGTTCCCAAGAGACCCAGTACTTC	CASSQYSGSSQETQYF
many	TRBJ1-1	.	TRBV12-3/TRBV12-4	TGTGCCAGCAACCCTAGGCCTCCCCCAGATTCGGAAGCTTTCTTT	CASNPRPPPDSEAFF
few	TRBJ1-1	.	TRBV5-1	TGCGCCAGCAGCCCAACACCGGGACGACCCTCTGAAGCTTTCTTT	CASSPTPGRPSEAFF
once	TRBJ2-1	TRBD1	TRBV20-1	TGCAGTGCTAGTAGACAGGGGCATGAGCAGTTCTTC	CSASRQGHEQFF
.	TRBJ2-5	.	TRBV6-2/TRBV6-3	TGTGCCAGCAGTGATATACCCCAAGAGACCCAGTACTTC	CASSDIPQETQYF
.	TRBJ2-3	.	TRBV20-1	TGCAGTGCTAGACTTCCCCCTTATACGCAGTATTTT	CSARLPPYTQYF
.	TRBJ2-3	TRBD2	TRBV7-2	TGTGCCAGCAGCTGGGTAGCGGGAGAAAGAACAGATACGCAGTATTTT	CASSWVAGERTDTQYF
.	TRBJ1-3	.	TRBV10-3	TGTGCCATCAGTGAGTCAAACTCTGGAAACACCATATATTTT	CAISESNSGNTIYF
.	TRBJ1-6	.	TRBV2	TGTGCCAGCACTAAGGAGCTCCTTTATAATTCACCCCTCCACTTT	CASTKELLYNSPLHF
.	TRBJ2-5	TRBD2	TRBV4-2	TGTGCCAGCAGCCGAGCACTAGCGGGGTACCAAGAGACCCAGTACTTC	CASSRALAGYQETQYF
.	TRBJ2-5	.	TRBV18	TGTGCCAGCTCAGCCTCAGGACAAGAGACCCAGTACTTC	CASSASGQETQYF
few	TRBJ2-7	.	TRBV10-3	TGTGCCATCAGTGACAGGTCTAGCCCCTACGAGCAGTACTTC	CAISDRSSPYEQYF
many	TRBJ1-2	TRBD1	TRBV5-1	TGCGCCAGCAGCCACGACAGGGATGGCTACACCTTC	CASSHDRDGYTF
.	TRBJ1-5	TRBD1	TRBV7-6	TGTGCCAGCAGCTTAGGACAGGGAAATAGCAATCAGCCCCAGCATTTT	CASSLGQGNSNQPQHF
.	TRBJ2-3	.	TRBV12-3/TRBV12-4	TGTGCCAGCAGCGCTATATCCCCGGGGCCCCTGGGCACAGATACGCAGTATTTT	CASSAISPGPLGTDTQYF
.	TRBJ2-2	.	TRBV19	TGTGCCAGTAGTCCCATATACAACAGGGAGCTGTTTTTT	CASSPIYNRELFF
.	TRBJ2-1	TRBD2	TRBV11-2	TGTGCCAGCAGCTCCCTCCTCGGTGTTGCGGGGGGATACAATGAGCAGTTCTTC	CASSSLLGVAGGYNEQFF
many	TRBJ1-4	.	TRBV28	TGTGCCAGCAGTTCCACTTATCCCTCCCATCTGTGGGGGAGAGAAAAACTGTTTTTT	CASSSTYPSHLWGREKLFF
many	TRBJ1-3	.	TRBV4-1	TGCGCCAGCAGCCAAGAGAAAAAGCGCTCTGGAAACACCATATATTTT	CASSQEKKRSGNTIYF
.	TRBJ2-1	TRBD2	TRBV25-1	TGTGCCAGCAGTGAGTCCCCCGGGACTAGCGGGTACCTGGAGCAGTTCTTC	CASSESPGTSGYLEQFF
.	TRBJ2-1	TRBD2	TRBV5-4	TGTGCCAGCAGCGTCGGGACTAGAGACAATGAGCAGTTCTTC	CASSVGTRDNEQFF
.	TRBJ2-2	.	TRBV2	TGTGCCAGCAGTGCGGGCCAGGGCGGTTCGGTCGGGGAGCTGTTTTTT	CASSAGQGGSVGELFF
.	TRBJ2-6	.	TRBV10-3	TGTGCCATCAGTGACGGCTGGTCGGAGGCCAACGTCCTGACTTTC	CAISDGWSEANVLTF